One and the same sample provided the 2 T cell receptor beta chains below, sequenced in a study of blood T cell repertoires in COVID-19. Some clones are missing from TCRdb's copy, which holds only in-frame ones; the method was immunoSEQ multiplex PCR. This sample has under 200,000 clones, with around 88% found just once. Sequenced: PBMCs or T cells enriched from blood (not recorded which). All receptors come from a woman in her forties or fifties in a cohort exposed to, infected with or recovered from COVID-19 (not recorded which).

The gene calls are TRBV19 and TRBJ1-4; D uncertain. Per the germline V gene, CDR1 is LNHDA and CDR2 is SQIVND (reference sequence). The V gene lost 7 bases and the J gene lost 0 bases, with 15 bases spanning the gap. The CDR3 length is 16 residues. In DNA, the CDR3 is TGTGCCAGTAAACTAAGTACTTCTGCAACTAATGAAAAACTGTTTTTT. As protein: CASKLSTSATNEKLFF. The complete variable domain, with remaining parts taken from reference TRBV19 and TRBJ1-4, reads DGGITQSPKYLFRKEGQNVTLSCEQNLNHDAMYWYRQDPGQGLRLIYYSQIVNDFQKGDIAEGYSVSREKKESFPLTVTSAQKNPTAFYLCASKLSTSATNEKLFFGSGTQLSVL.

The chain carries TRBV7-9 and TRBJ2-6; D is possibly TRBD1 (7 bases). Germline CDR1 SEHNR, CDR2 FQNEAQ (reference sequence). Trimming took 4 bases from V and 1 from J, leaving 17 bases between them. This CDR3 spans 18 amino acids. The CDR3 DNA sequence: TGTGCCAGCAGCTCGGAGGGCGACAGGGAGTCTGGGGCCAACGTCCTGACTTTC. It encodes CASSSEGDRESGANVLTF.